A single sample gave rise to the 21 T cell receptor beta chains below, sequenced in a study of blood T cell repertoires in COVID-19. TCRdb keeps only in-frame clones here, not all; method: immunoSEQ multiplex PCR. Of about 190,000 clones in the sample, 86% were seen once. The material sequenced was PBMCs or T cells enriched from blood (not recorded which). The receptors originated from a woman in her 40s in a cohort exposed to, infected with or recovered from COVID-19 (not recorded which).

This sequence joins TRBV9 and TRBJ2-7; unclear D gene. Germline CDR1 is SGDLS and CDR2 is YYNGEE. The CDR3 sequence is 14 residues long. V was cut by 0 bases and J by 0 bases, with 7 bases left in between. CDR3 loop: CASSVGIGSYEQYF. CDR3 DNA: TGTGCCAGCAGCGTAGGTATCGGCTCCTACGAGCAGTACTTC. Based on the CDR3 plus reference TRBV9 and TRBJ2-7, the full variable domain is DSGVTQTPKHLITATGQRVTLRCSPRSGDLSVYWYQQSLDQGLQFLIQYYNGEERAKGNILERFSAQQFPDLHSELNLSSLELGDSALYFCASSVGIGSYEQYFGPGTRLTVT.

This rearrangement joins TRBV27 to TRBJ2-7; D might be TRBD2 (6 bases). CDR3 length equals 13 residues. The germline CDR1 and CDR2 sequences are MNHEY and SMNVEV (reference sequence). Trimming removed 3 bases at V and 7 bases at J, with 13 bases between. Here the CDR3 reads CASSFGGTGEQYF. As DNA, the CDR3 is TGTGCCAGCAGTTTTGGAGGGACGGGTGAGCAGTACTTC.

The chain is built from TRBV20-1 and TRBJ2-7; 7 bases are shared with TRBD1. V shed 3 bases and J 3 bases; nucleotides not matched to a gene: 2. Germline V CDR1 and CDR2: DFQATT, SNEGSKA (reference sequence). CDR3 size: 12 residues. The DNA of the CDR3 is TGCAGTGCTAGTCAGGGGGACTACGAGCAGTACTTC. This sequence encodes CSASQGDYEQYF.

The gene calls are TRBV6-4 and TRBJ2-3; TRBD2 matches 11 bases. With 6 bases clipped from V and 0 bases from J, the junction kept 2 bases outside the gene matches. The CDR3 contains 15 residues. CDR1 is MRHNA and CDR2 is SNTAGT in the germline V gene. CDR3 residues: CASSRLAGSTDTQYF. The CDR3 DNA reads TGTGCCAGCAGCCGACTAGCGGGGAGCACAGATACGCAGTATTTT.

This chain connects TRBV19 to TRBJ1-2; TRBD1 agrees at 7 bases. Trimming at V came to 5 bases and at J to 4 bases, leaving 13 bases not matched to a gene. CDR1 is LNHDA, CDR2 SQIVND, per germline (reference sequence). This CDR3 is built from 16 residues. CDR3 sequence reads: CASSSLQGRPFYGYTF. The CDR3 DNA reads TGTGCCAGTAGTTCACTACAGGGGAGGCCCTTCTATGGCTACACCTTC. Combining the CDR3 with reference TRBV19 and TRBJ1-2 gives the whole variable domain DGGITQSPKYLFRKEGQNVTLSCEQNLNHDAMYWYRQDPGQGLRLIYYSQIVNDFQKGDIAEGYSVSREKKESFPLTVTSAQKNPTAFYLCASSSLQGRPFYGYTFGSGTRLTVV.

This clone was picked up one time. The rearrangement uses TRBV9 and TRBJ1-5; weak D call: TRBD1 (6 bases). The CDR3 covers 15 residues. V shed 0 bases and J shed 6 bases, with 13 bases lying between them. The V gene's germline CDR1 is SGDLS and CDR2 YYNGEE. The CDR3 here is CASSVGQGGGQPQHF. In DNA, the CDR3 is TGTGCCAGCAGCGTAGGGCAGGGAGGGGGTCAGCCCCAGCATTTT.

In DNA, the CDR3 is TGTGCCAGCAGTCAAACGGTTAGATCCCCCTATGGCTACACCTTC. This gives the protein CASSQTVRSPYGYTF. The chain couples TRBV3-1 (or the pseudogene TRBV3-2) to TRBJ1-2; D not resolved. Trimming pared 6 bases from V and 4 bases from J, leaving 18 bases between. The CDR3 sequence is 15 residues long. Per germline, CDR1 LGHDT and CDR2 YNNKEL (reference sequence).

The chain recombines TRBV27 with TRBJ1-1; tentative D call: TRBD1 (6 bases). The V end lost 5 bases, the J end lost 4 bases, and 14 bases lay between the germline ends. Germline lookup yields CDR1 MNHEY and CDR2 SMNVEV (reference sequence). The CDR3 covers 14 residues. The CDR3 DNA is TGTGCCAGCAGTGTCACAGGGTCGGGCACTGAAGCTTTCTTT. The encoded protein is CASSVTGSGTEAFF.

This clone was seen only once. This chain uses TRBV5-1 with TRBJ1-2, with D perhaps TRBD1 (5 bases). CDR3 length equals 15 residues. Germline loops: CDR1 SGHRS, CDR2 YFSETQ. Trimming took 1 base from V and 6 from J, leaving 16 bases between them. CDR3 amino acids: CASSLTGPRADGYTF. DNA of the CDR3: TGCGCCAGCAGCTTGACAGGACCCAGGGCGGATGGCTACACCTTC.

The V and J genes are TRBV27 and TRBJ2-7, with D tentatively TRBD1 (6 bases). The germline CDR1 and CDR2 sequences are MNHEY and SMNVEV (reference sequence). The CDR3 consists of 14 residues. V gave up 6 bases and J gave up 2 bases, with 14 bases separating them. The CDR3 DNA reads as TGTGCCAGCAGAACGGCAGGGGCAGCCTACGAGCAGTACTTC. This encodes CASRTAGAAYEQYF.

The chain combines TRBV28 with TRBJ2-3; D possibly corresponds to TRBD2 (5 bases). The length of the CDR3 is 16 residues. Germline loops: CDR1 MDHEN, CDR2 SYDVKM. V shed 1 base and J shed 0 bases, with 11 bases lying between them. The CDR3 sequence: CASSLFSEPSTDTQYF. CDR3 coding DNA: TGTGCCAGCAGTTTATTTAGCGAACCTAGCACAGATACGCAGTATTTT.

The chain combines TRBV11-2 with TRBJ2-1; TRBD2 matches 13 bases. This CDR3 comprises 15 residues. Germline V CDR1 and CDR2: SGHAT, FQNNGV. V lost 5 bases, J lost 10 bases, and 8 bases stayed unmatched. The CDR3 here is CASSPGLAGTDEQFF. CDR3 DNA: TGTGCCAGCAGCCCGGGACTAGCGGGAACAGACGAGCAGTTCTTC.

The CDR3 loop is CAYHLPGNEQFF. The CDR3 DNA is TGTGCCTATCATTTACCGGGTAATGAGCAGTTCTTC. The V and J genes are TRBV30 and TRBJ2-1; no clear D. V was cut by 7 bases and J by 7 bases, with 14 bases left in between. This CDR3 has 12 amino acids. CDR1 is GTSNPN and CDR2 is SVGIG in the germline V gene (reference sequence). Supplemented by reference TRBV30 and TRBJ2-1, the full variable domain reads SQTIHQWPATLVQPVGSPLSLECTVEGTSNPNLYWYRQAAGRGLQLLFYSVGIGQISSEVPQNLSASRPQDRQFILSSKKLLLSDSGFYLCAYHLPGNEQFFGPGTRLTVL.

The rearrangement joins TRBV4-1 to TRBJ2-7; D is perhaps TRBD2 (5 bases). Germline V gives CDR1 MGHRA, CDR2 YSYEKL. Between the trimmed V and J ends, which lost 3 bases and 0 bases, there was a span of 15 bases. The CDR3 is 16 residues long. In DNA form, the CDR3 reads TGCGCCAGCAGCCAGCTGGACTCTTATACCTCCTACGAGCAGTACTTC. Translation: CASSQLDSYTSYEQYF.

The chain links TRBV2 to TRBJ1-2; no clear D. The CDR3 consists of 19 residues. Germline values: CDR1 SNHLY, CDR2 FYNNEI. V lost 0 bases, J lost 3 bases, and 23 bases lay in between. CDR3 sequence reads: CASSEANPKIALLDYGYTF. CDR3 coding DNA: TGTGCCAGCAGTGAAGCGAATCCAAAGATTGCACTACTCGACTATGGCTACACCTTC.

The chain joins TRBV4-1 to TRBJ1-2; D not resolved. Looked up from germline, CDR1 is MGHRA and CDR2 is YSYEKL. The V end lost 1 base, the J end lost 4 bases, and 10 bases lay between the germline ends. CDR3 length equals 14 residues. CDR3 in amino acids: CASSQGTPGYGYTF. The CDR3 region has the DNA TGCGCCAGCAGCCAAGGGACTCCCGGCTATGGCTACACCTTC.

The rearrangement uses TRBV19 and TRBJ2-2; 14 bases are a match to TRBD2. Germline trimming cut 4 bases from V and 7 bases from J; bases unmatched to any gene: 14. CDR3 size: 19 residues. Per the germline V gene, CDR1 is LNHDA and CDR2 is SQIVND (reference sequence). The CDR3 DNA reads as TGTGCCAGTAGTACCTTCGGACAGGGGACTAGCGGGGGTTACGGGGAGCTGTTTTTT. Encoded protein: CASSTFGQGTSGGYGELFF. The full variable domain, with the rest looked up from reference TRBV19 and TRBJ2-2, is DGGITQSPKYLFRKEGQNVTLSCEQNLNHDAMYWYRQDPGQGLRLIYYSQIVNDFQKGDIAEGYSVSREKKESFPLTVTSAQKNPTAFYLCASSTFGQGTSGGYGELFFGEGSRLTVL.

The chain's CDR3 is CATSRAIASYEQYF. The DNA of the CDR3 is TGTGCCACCAGCCGAGCGATCGCGTCCTACGAGCAGTACTTC. The chain joins TRBV15 to TRBJ2-7; no clear D. The germline V gene encodes CDR1 LNHNV and CDR2 YYDKDF (reference sequence). V lost 5 bases and J 1 base, leaving 12 bases between the germline ends. The CDR3 sequence is 14 residues long.

V is TRBV3-1 (or the pseudogene TRBV3-2) and J is TRBJ2-1, with 11 bases lining up with TRBD2. This CDR3 has 16 amino acids. Germline CDR1 LGHDT, CDR2 YNNKEL (reference sequence). Germline trimming cut 4 bases from V and 3 bases from J; bases unmatched to any gene: 5. The CDR3 coding sequence is TGTGCCAGCAGCCCCGTAGCGGGAGGGCTCTACAATGAGCAGTTCTTC. As protein: CASSPVAGGLYNEQFF.

The chain is built from TRBV5-5 and TRBJ1-6; TRBD1 matches at 10 bases. CDR3 length equals 14 residues. J gave up 9 bases and V 4 bases, and 4 bases lay outside the gene matches. The germline CDR1 and CDR2 sequences are SGHKS and YYEKEE (reference sequence). CDR3 nucleotide sequence: TGTGCCAGCAGCGAGGACAGGGGGAGTTCACCCCTCCACTTT. This codes for CASSEDRGSSPLHF.

The sample holds a few counts of this clone. J is TRBJ1-2 and V is TRBV5-4, with D possibly being TRBD1 (6 bases). This CDR3 region has 14 residues. V gave up 4 bases and J gave up 4 bases, with 14 bases separating them. Germline CDR1 reads SGHNT; CDR2 reads YYREEE (reference sequence). This chain's CDR3 is CASSLRTAVYGYTF. The CDR3 nucleotides read TGTGCCAGCAGCCTTCGGACAGCGGTCTATGGCTACACCTTC.